This T cell receptor (beta chain) was captured by sequencing in a study of blood T cell repertoires in COVID-19. Germline loops: CDR1 SGHAT, CDR2 FQDESV (reference sequence). V lost 5 bases, J lost 8 bases, and 8 bases stayed unmatched. The CDR3 consists of 14 residues. TCRdb's copy holds only in-frame clones and misses some; the assay was immunoSEQ multiplex PCR. The table shows fewer than 90,000 clones, with roughly 85% occurring only once. The receptor was isolated from a man aged 25 to 40 with acute or convalescent COVID-19. Specimen: peripheral blood. This chain uses TRBV11-1 with TRBJ1-4, with TRBD1 matching 7 bases. CDR3 sequence: CASSLTGFGEKLFF. CDR3 sequence (DNA): TGTGCCAGCAGCCTGACAGGGTTTGGGGAAAAACTGTTTTTT.